This T cell receptor (beta chain) was sequenced in a study of CD8 T cells in ankylosing spondylitis. Study findings and constraints: Roughly eight highly homologous variants made up a TCR beta motif, and this motif appeared characteristic of ankylosing spondylitis blood.

Via MiXCR, TCRdb re-called the 5' RACE reads, giving one row per CDR3 protein. The repertoire includes hundreds of thousands of distinct CDR3 sequences, 25% to 30% of them detected once, and 0.85% to 1% sits in the top ten. Regarding this clonotype: Its antigen remains unidentified.

The CDR3 is 12 amino acids. Germline-derived CDR1 and CDR2 are SQVTM and ANQGSEA. Trimming took off 5 bases at V and 6 bases at J, with 13 bases between the two ends. The receptor comes from a male donor with ankylosing spondylitis. Specimen: blood, either unsorted or a sorted T cell fraction (not recorded which). V gene TRBV29-1 combines with J gene TRBJ1-2; D is unclear. This chain's CDR3 is CSVISDKDGYTF. CDR3 nucleotide sequence: TGCAGCGTTATTTCCGATAAGGATGGCTACACCTTC. The whole variable domain, filled in from reference TRBV29-1 and TRBJ1-2, reads SAVISQKPSRDICQRGTSLTIQCQVDSQVTMMFWYRQQPGQSLTLIATANQGSEATYESGFVIDKFPISRPNLTFSTLTVSNMSPEDSSIYLCSVISDKDGYTFGSGTRLTVV.